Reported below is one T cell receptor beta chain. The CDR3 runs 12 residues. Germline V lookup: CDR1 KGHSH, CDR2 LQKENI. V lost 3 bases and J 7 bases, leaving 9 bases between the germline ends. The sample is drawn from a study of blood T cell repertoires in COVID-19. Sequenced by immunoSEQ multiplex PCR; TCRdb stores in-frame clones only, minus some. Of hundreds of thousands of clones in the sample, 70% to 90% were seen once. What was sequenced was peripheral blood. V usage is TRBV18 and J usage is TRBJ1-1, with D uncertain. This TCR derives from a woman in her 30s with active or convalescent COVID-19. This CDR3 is CASSPQTDEAFF. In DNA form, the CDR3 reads TGTGCCAGCTCACCGCAGACTGATGAAGCTTTCTTT. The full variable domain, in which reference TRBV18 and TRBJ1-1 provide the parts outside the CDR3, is NAGVMQNPRHLVRRRGQEARLRCSPMKGHSHVYWYRQLPEEGLKFMVYLQKENIIDESGMPKERFSAEFPKEGPSILRIQQVVRGDSAAYFCASSPQTDEAFFGQGTRLTVV.